The rows below give T cell receptor beta chains drawn from one sample of a study of neurological immune-mediated disorders. TCRdb used MiXCR to reprocess the 5' RACE reads, holding one entry per CDR3 protein. The sample consists of 50,000 to 65,000 distinct CDR3 sequences, approximately 4.6% of them appearing once. Source material: PBMCs. The receptors here all came from a woman in her forties or fifties with multiple sclerosis. Each CDR3 is given with its conserved first and last residue. A D gene is named only where the DNA matches it firmly. Clone sizes are given selectively: once, few, many, or a class where the clone is expanded.

>many|TRBV12-3/TRBV12-4|TRBJ2-1|TRBD2
TGTGCCAGCAGCCCACCCCGGGCGGGGGGGCCACGCGAGCAGTTCTTC
CASSPPRAGGPREQFF
>NA|TRBV5-1|TRBJ2-1|TRBD1
TGCGCCAGCAGCTTCAGGGGGCTATACAATGAGCAGTTCTTC
CASSFRGLYNEQFF
>many|TRBV29-1|TRBJ1-2|NA
TGCAGCGCTCGGGAGGGTGCCTATGGCTACACCTTC
CSAREGAYGYTF
>many|TRBV11-1|TRBJ2-5|NA
TGTGCCAGCAGCCCAGAATGGGGGTTCCAAGAGACCCAGTACTTC
CASSPEWGFQETQYF
>many|TRBV20-1|TRBJ1-2|NA
TGCAGTGCTAGAGTACGGGACGGGATCTATGGCTACACCTTC
CSARVRDGIYGYTF
>many|TRBV5-1|TRBJ1-2|NA
TGCGCCAGCAACTGGGGGGAGTCGAACTATGGCTACACCTTC
CASNWGESNYGYTF
>many|TRBV2|TRBJ1-4|NA
TGTGCCAGTGGACAGTCCACTGTAGAAAAACTGTTTTTT
CASGQSTVEKLFF
>medium-sized|TRBV4-3|TRBJ1-5|NA
TGCGCCAGCAGCCAGGACAGCTATCAGCCCCAGAATTTT
CASSQDSYQPQNF
>many|TRBV7-3|TRBJ2-3|NA
TGTGCCAGCAGCTTAACGTTTACGGGGAGCACAGATACGCAGTATTTT
CASSLTFTGSTDTQYF
>many|TRBV28|TRBJ1-2|NA
TGTGCCAGCAGTTTAGTACCGGGAAACTATGGCTACACCTTC
CASSLVPGNYGYTF
>NA|TRBV29-1|TRBJ1-2|NA
TGCAGCGTTGAATCGGGGTTTGGCTACACCTTC
CSVESGFGYTF
>many|TRBV10-3|TRBJ2-4|NA
TGTGCCATCAGCGAAGACACGCTAGCCAAAAACATTCAGTACTTC
CAISEDTLAKNIQYF
>many|TRBV12-3/TRBV12-4|TRBJ2-2|NA
TGTGCCAGCAGTTATAACCACGAGGCGGGGGAGCTGTTTTTT
CASSYNHEAGELFF
>few|TRBV24-1|TRBJ2-5|TRBD2
TGTGCCACCAAAGCGGGGGGGTACCAAGAGACCCAGTACTTC
CATKAGGYQETQYF
>many|TRBV3-1|TRBJ2-1|NA
TGTGCCAGCAGCCAAGGGGGACACCCAGGGTTCTTC
CASSQGGHPGFF
>many|TRBV6-2/TRBV6-3|TRBJ2-5|NA
TGTGCCAGCTCTTTGAGGGAAGAAGAGACCCAGTACTTC
CASSLREEETQYF
>many|TRBV6-4|TRBJ2-7|TRBD1
TGTGCCAGCAGTTGGACAGGGGCTTTTTCCTACGAGCAGTACTTC
CASSWTGAFSYEQYF
>many|TRBV4-1|TRBJ1-1|NA
TGCGCCAGCAGCCAAGATCAGCTGGGGATGAACACTGAAGCTTTCTTT
CASSQDQLGMNTEAFF
>many|TRBV2|TRBJ2-2|NA
TGTGCCAGCAGGACACACGCGAACACCGGGGAGCTGTTTTTT
CASRTHANTGELFF
>many|TRBV28|TRBJ2-7|TRBD1
TGTGCCAGCAAACAGGGGTCCTACGAGCAGTACTTC
CASKQGSYEQYF
>many|TRBV20-1|TRBJ1-2|NA
TGCAGTGCTAGAGAGGGGGGTGGAGGGAATGGCTACACCTTC
CSAREGGGGNGYTF
>many|TRBV9|TRBJ2-7|NA
TGTGCCAGCAGTAAGCACAGGGAGAGGTGGTACGAGCAGTACTTC
CASSKHRERWYEQYF
>NA|TRBV7-8|TRBJ2-3|NA
TGTGCCAGCAGCTTAGTATTCCGGAAAGATACGCAGTATTTT
CASSLVFRKDTQYF
>many|TRBV27|TRBJ2-1|NA
TGTGCCAGCAGCGCTACAGGGTTTGAGCAGTTCTTC
CASSATGFEQFF
>many|TRBV29-1|TRBJ2-2|TRBD1
TGCAGCGTTGGGGGGGACAGGCAGGACACCGGGGAGCTGTTTTTT
CSVGGDRQDTGELFF
>NA|TRBV4-3|TRBJ2-7|NA
TGCGCCAGCAGCCAAGAGTGGAGCCACTACGAGCAGTACTTC
CASSQEWSHYEQYF
>many|TRBV12-3/TRBV12-4|TRBJ1-5|TRBD1
TGTGCCAGCAGCTCTTCCGACAGGGGTTTGAATCAGCCCCAGCATTTT
CASSSSDRGLNQPQHF
>many|TRBV5-1|TRBJ2-5|NA
TGCGCCAGCAGCTTGGCTCAGAGGGAAGAGACCCAGTACTTC
CASSLAQREETQYF
>few|TRBV6-6|TRBJ2-1|NA
TGTGCCAGCGTCGACGGCCCGTACAATGAGCAGTTCTTC
CASVDGPYNEQFF
>many|TRBV12-3/TRBV12-4|TRBJ1-1|TRBD1
TGTGCCAGCAGACTGCCGGGACAGGGAAGCGGAGCTTTCTTT
CASRLPGQGSGAFF
>NA|TRBV4-1|TRBJ1-2|NA
TGCGCCAGCAGCCAAGCGCAGGCTAACTATGGCTACACCTTC
CASSQAQANYGYTF
>many|TRBV5-5|TRBJ1-5|TRBD1
TGTGCCAGCAGCTTGACAGGGGGCTATAGCAATCAGCCCCAGCATTTT
CASSLTGGYSNQPQHF
>many|TRBV12-3/TRBV12-4|TRBJ2-4|NA
TGTGCCAGCAGTAATGGCGGGCGGAAGGAAAACATTCAGTACTTC
CASSNGGRKENIQYF
>many|TRBV21-1|TRBJ1-2|NA
TGTGCCAGCAGCAAAGGAAGGACAGGGGACTATGGCTACACCTTC
CASSKGRTGDYGYTF
>many|TRBV7-6|TRBJ1-1|NA
TGTGCCAGCAGCTTGGAAACAGGGCTTGAAGCTTTCTTT
CASSLETGLEAFF
>many|TRBV11-3|TRBJ2-6|NA
TGTGCCAGCAGTCAAACAGGGACCGGGGCCAACGTCCTGACTTTC
CASSQTGTGANVLTF
>many|TRBV12-3/TRBV12-4|TRBJ2-3|NA
TGTGCCAGCAGTTTTCAAGGGTTTGGCACAGATACGCAGTATTTT
CASSFQGFGTDTQYF
>few|TRBV27|TRBJ2-7|TRBD1
TGTGCCAGCAGTTCGGCCAGGGGGCCGTCCGAGCAGTACTTC
CASSSARGPSEQYF
>NA|TRBV20-1|TRBJ1-1|NA
TGCAGTGCTAGAGATGCAACAGCTTTGAACACTGAAGCTTTCTTT
CSARDATALNTEAFF
>many|TRBV4-1|TRBJ2-3|NA
TGCGCCAGCAGCTTCTCAAGGGCAGATACGCAGTATTTT
CASSFSRADTQYF
>NA|TRBV6-1|TRBJ1-2|TRBD1
TGTGCCAGCAGGTTGCCGGGACAGCCTGATGGCTACACCTTC
CASRLPGQPDGYTF
>many|TRBV24-1|TRBJ2-1|NA
TGTGCCACCAGTACAGGTTCCTACAATGAGCAGTTCTTC
CATSTGSYNEQFF
>few|TRBV27|TRBJ1-5|NA
TGTGCCAGCAGTTTATCGGCATTTCAGCCCCAGAATTTT
CASSLSAFQPQNF
>many|TRBV5-4|TRBJ2-6|NA
TGTGCCAGCAGTCAGGACCCTGGGGCCAACGTCCTGACTTTC
CASSQDPGANVLTF
>NA|TRBV5-1|TRBJ2-3|NA
TGCGCCAGCAGCCATCACCATTTGGGCACAGATACGCAGTATTTT
CASSHHHLGTDTQYF
>many|TRBV9|TRBJ2-3|TRBD2
TGTGCCAGCCGGAGCGGGGGGGCCAAGGGGACGGGCACAGATACGCAGTATTTT
CASRSGGAKGTGTDTQYF
>many|TRBV7-2|TRBJ2-1|TRBD1
TGTGCCAGCAGCCCACCCGGGACAGGGGCCAACAATGAGCAGTTCTTC
CASSPPGTGANNEQFF